Following are 5 T cell receptor beta chains from one sample sequenced in a study of T cell changes during pregnancy in multiple sclerosis. Data came from immunoSEQ multiplex PCR; TCRdb stores just in-frame clones and leaves some out. The sample records around 56,000 clones, over 75% being singletons. The specimen comprised peripheral blood, sampled after pregnancy. The origin of the receptors is a female donor with multiple sclerosis, enrolled in a pregnancy study.

The rearrangement links TRBV11-3 to TRBJ2-1; 11 bases map to TRBD2. Trimming removed 5 bases from V and 6 bases from J; junction bases left unmatched: 0. Germline V gene lookup returns CDR1 SGHNT and CDR2 YENEEA. The CDR3 runs to 13 residues. The CDR3 DNA reads as TGTGCCAGCAGCCTAGCGGGGGGCAATGAGCAGTTCTTC. Protein product: CASSLAGGNEQFF.

The count of this clone is one. The chain has TRBV6-5 and TRBJ2-7, with D perhaps matching TRBD1 (6 bases). The CDR3 length is 13 residues. CDR1 MNHEY and CDR2 SVGAGI come from the germline V gene. Trimming pared 6 bases from V and 5 bases from J, leaving 14 bases between. CDR3 bases: TGTGCCAGCAGCGCTTCTTACAGGGACGAGCAGTACTTC. It specifies CASSASYRDEQYF.

The chain has TRBV6-1 and TRBJ2-1, with a weak D call TRBD1 (5 bases). The CDR3 is 13 residues long. Germline CDR1 reads MNHNS; CDR2 reads SASEGT. Deletions cut 3 bases from V and 5 bases from J, with 8 bases between. The CDR3 loop is CASSDDSHNEQFF. The CDR3 DNA is TGTGCCAGCAGTGACGACAGCCACAATGAGCAGTTCTTC.

The chain joins TRBV18 to TRBJ1-1; D not certain. The CDR3 loop spans 13 amino acids. V was pared by 6 bases and J by 8 bases, with 16 bases between. Germline loops: CDR1 KGHSH, CDR2 LQKENI. In nucleotides, the CDR3 is TGTGCCAGCTCCTCTGAAATTGGGAGGGAAGCTTTCTTT. Translated: CASSSEIGREAFF. Drawing the rest from reference TRBV18 and TRBJ1-1, the complete variable domain is NAGVMQNPRHLVRRRGQEARLRCSPMKGHSHVYWYRQLPEEGLKFMVYLQKENIIDESGMPKERFSAEFPKEGPSILRIQQVVRGDSAAYFCASSSEIGREAFFGQGTRLTVV.

This chain links TRBV10-1 with TRBJ2-3; the match to TRBD1 covers 7 bases. V was clipped by 5 bases and J by 4 bases; unmatched bases: 9. Looked up from germline, CDR1 is WNHNN and CDR2 is SYGVQD (reference sequence). The CDR3 contains 15 residues. The CDR3: CASSQRTGVPDTQYF. DNA for the CDR3: TGCGCCAGCAGTCAACGAACAGGGGTCCCAGATACGCAGTATTTT.